This record concerns one TCR beta chain sequence. Its specificity is unknown. The data were taken from a study of beta chain features in type 1 diabetes. Sequenced material consisted of expressed TCRB transcripts (all of the isolated RNA was reverse transcribed). Here immunoSEQ multiplex PCR was the method, and the copy in TCRdb shows in-frame clones only, minus some. The table includes about 620,000 clones, 15% to 19% detected once. The authors obtained over 95% purity in all sorted populations. Findings of the study overall: There were fewer insertions and more deletions at the VDJ junctions of type 1 diabetes patients. Researchers reported that naive, central memory and Treg TCRB repertoires appeared more similar in patients than in healthy donors. People with Type 1 diabetes carried modestly yet significantly shorter TCRB CDR3s in all four CD4+ subsets.

V lost 5 bases to trimming and J lost 4 bases; unmatched junction nucleotides: 7. Germline values: CDR1 SGHVS, CDR2 FQNEAQ. CDR3 size: 14 residues. The sequenced sample consisted of naive CD4+ T cells from blood. The source is a man between 18 and 35 years old in good health. The chain uses TRBV7-8 and TRBJ2-5, with 7 bases that match TRBD1. In DNA form, the CDR3 reads TGTGCCAGCAGCGAAAACAGGGGCGGAGAGACCCAGTACTTC. Translation gives CASSENRGGETQYF.